What follows describes a single TCR beta chain. This CDR3 is also generated by other DNA sequences in the sample. This record comes from a study of shared clonotypes between healthy human individuals. Deep-level running was used for the assay. The assay was immunoSEQ multiplex PCR, and TCRdb's table has in-frame clones only and misses some. The table has a few hundred thousand clones, roughly 78% seen once; the top ten hold 9.5% to 15%. Trimming left V 2 bases short and J 4 bases short, with 12 bases between. Germline V gene sequence: CDR1 SGHNT, CDR2 YYREEE (reference sequence). The CDR3 consists of 14 residues.

The chain carries TRBV5-4 and TRBJ2-5; no reliable D call. Sequenced material: PBMCs. This receptor was identified in a woman between 40 and 55 years old in good health. Some clones in this sample may be carry-over from other donors' samples. The DNA for the CDR3 is TGTGCCAGCAGCTTACCGGGCGGCAGAGAGACCCAGTACTTC. Protein sequence: CASSLPGGRETQYF.